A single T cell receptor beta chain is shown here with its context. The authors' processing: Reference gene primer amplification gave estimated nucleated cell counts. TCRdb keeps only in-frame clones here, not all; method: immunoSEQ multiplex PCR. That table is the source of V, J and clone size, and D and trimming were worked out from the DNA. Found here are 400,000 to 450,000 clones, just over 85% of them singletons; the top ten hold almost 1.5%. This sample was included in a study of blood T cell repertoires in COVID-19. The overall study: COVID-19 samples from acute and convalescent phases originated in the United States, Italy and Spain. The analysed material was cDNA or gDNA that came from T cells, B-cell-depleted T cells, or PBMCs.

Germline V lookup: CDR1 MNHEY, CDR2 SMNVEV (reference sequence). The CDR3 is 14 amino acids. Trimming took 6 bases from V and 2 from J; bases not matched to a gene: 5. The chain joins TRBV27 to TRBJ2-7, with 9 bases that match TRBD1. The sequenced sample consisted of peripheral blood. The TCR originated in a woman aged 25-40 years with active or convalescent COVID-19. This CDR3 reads CASSPGQGTYEQYF. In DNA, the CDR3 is TGTGCCAGCAGCCCGGGACAGGGTACCTACGAGCAGTACTTC.